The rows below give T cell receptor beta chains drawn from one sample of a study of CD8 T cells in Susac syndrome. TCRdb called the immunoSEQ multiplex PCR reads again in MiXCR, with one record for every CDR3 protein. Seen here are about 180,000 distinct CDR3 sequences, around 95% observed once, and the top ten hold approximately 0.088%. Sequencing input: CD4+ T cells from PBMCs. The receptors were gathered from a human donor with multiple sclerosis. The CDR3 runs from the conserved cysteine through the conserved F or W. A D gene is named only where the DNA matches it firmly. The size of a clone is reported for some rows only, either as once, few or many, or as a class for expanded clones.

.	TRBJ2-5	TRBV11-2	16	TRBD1	CASSLTGTGGSETQYF	TGTGCCAGCAGCTTAACCGGGACAGGGGGCTCGGAGACCCAGTACTTC
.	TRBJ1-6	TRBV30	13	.	CAWTFGDNSPLHF	TGTGCCTGGACGTTCGGCGATAATTCACCCCTCCACTTT
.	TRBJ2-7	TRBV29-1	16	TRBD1	CSVGVRGLRRPYEQYF	TGCAGCGTTGGTGTAAGGGGGCTAAGGCGCCCCTACGAGCAGTACTTC
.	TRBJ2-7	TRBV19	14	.	CASSFDRLTYEQYF	TGTGCCAGTAGTTTCGACAGGCTCACCTACGAGCAGTACTTC
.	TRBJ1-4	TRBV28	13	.	CASTQGVGEKLFF	TGTGCCAGCACCCAGGGAGTTGGGGAAAAACTGTTTTTT
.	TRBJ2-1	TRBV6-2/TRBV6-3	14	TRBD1	CASTNTGATNEQFF	TGTGCCAGCACCAACACAGGGGCGACCAATGAGCAGTTCTTC
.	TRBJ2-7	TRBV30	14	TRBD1	CAWSVLDRAGEQYF	TGTGCCTGGAGTGTACTGGACAGGGCGGGGGAGCAGTACTTC
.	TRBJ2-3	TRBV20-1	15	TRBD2	CSARAWDYPTDTQYF	TGCAGTGCTAGGGCCTGGGACTACCCCACAGATACGCAGTATTTT
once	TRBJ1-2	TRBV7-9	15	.	CASSPPQGKGYGYTF	TGTGCCAGCAGCCCCCCCCAGGGGAAGGGGTATGGCTACACCTTC
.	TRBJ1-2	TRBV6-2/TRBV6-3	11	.	CASSYMYGYTF	TGTGCCAGCAGTTACATGTATGGCTACACCTTC
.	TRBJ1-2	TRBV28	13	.	CASKGTATYGYTF	TGTGCCAGCAAGGGGACCGCGACCTATGGCTACACCTTC
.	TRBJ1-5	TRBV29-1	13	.	CSVEDERDQPQHF	TGCAGCGTTGAAGATGAACGGGATCAGCCCCAGCATTTT
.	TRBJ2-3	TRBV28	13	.	CASSYGTTDTQYF	TGTGCCAGCAGTTACGGGACCACAGATACGCAGTATTTT
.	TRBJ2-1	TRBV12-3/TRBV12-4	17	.	CASSFSRSDRSHNEQFF	TGTGCCAGCAGTTTTTCCCGGTCGGACAGAAGCCACAATGAGCAGTTCTTC
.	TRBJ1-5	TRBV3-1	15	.	CASSQGRQAYQPQHF	TGTGCCAGCAGCCAAGGAAGGCAGGCCTATCAGCCCCAGCATTTT
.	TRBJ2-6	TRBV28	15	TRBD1	CARWGQTSGANVLTF	TGTGCCAGGTGGGGACAGACATCTGGGGCCAACGTCCTGACTTTC
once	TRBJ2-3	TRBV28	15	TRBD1	CASSRDRGYTDTQYF	TGTGCCAGCAGTCGGGACAGAGGATACACAGATACGCAGTATTTT